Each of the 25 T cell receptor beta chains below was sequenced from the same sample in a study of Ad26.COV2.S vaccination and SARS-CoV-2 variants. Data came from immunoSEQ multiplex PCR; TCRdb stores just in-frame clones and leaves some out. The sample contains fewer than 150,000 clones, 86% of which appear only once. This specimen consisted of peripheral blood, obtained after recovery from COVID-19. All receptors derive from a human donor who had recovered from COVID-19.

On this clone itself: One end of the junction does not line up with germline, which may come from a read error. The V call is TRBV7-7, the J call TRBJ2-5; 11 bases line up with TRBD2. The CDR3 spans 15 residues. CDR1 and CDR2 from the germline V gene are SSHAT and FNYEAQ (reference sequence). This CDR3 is CASSMTSGTSTAQYF. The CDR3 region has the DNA TGTGCTAGCAGCATGACTAGCGGGACGTCGACGGCCCAGTACTTC.

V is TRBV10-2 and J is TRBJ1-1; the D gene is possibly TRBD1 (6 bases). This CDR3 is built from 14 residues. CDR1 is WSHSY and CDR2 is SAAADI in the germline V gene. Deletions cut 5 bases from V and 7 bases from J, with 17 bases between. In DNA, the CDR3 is TGCGCCAGCAGTTCACAGGGTGGAGTGGGTGAAGCTTTCTTT. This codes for CASSSQGGVGEAFF.

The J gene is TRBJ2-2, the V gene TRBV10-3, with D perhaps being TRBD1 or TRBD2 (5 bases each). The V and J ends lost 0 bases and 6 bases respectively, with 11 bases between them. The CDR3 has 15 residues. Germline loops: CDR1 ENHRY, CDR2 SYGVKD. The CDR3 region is CAISESRGIPGELFF. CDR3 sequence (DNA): TGTGCCATCAGTGAGTCGAGGGGCATTCCCGGGGAGCTGTTTTTT.

The chain's CDR3 is CASSISGFLNEQFF. CDR3 coding DNA: TGTGCCAGTAGTATCTCGGGGTTCCTCAATGAGCAGTTCTTC. V gene TRBV19 combines with J gene TRBJ2-1; D might be TRBD2 (5 bases). The V end lost 3 bases, the J end lost 6 bases, and 12 bases lay between the germline ends. The germline V gene has CDR1 LNHDA and CDR2 SQIVND (reference sequence). This CDR3 has 14 amino acids.

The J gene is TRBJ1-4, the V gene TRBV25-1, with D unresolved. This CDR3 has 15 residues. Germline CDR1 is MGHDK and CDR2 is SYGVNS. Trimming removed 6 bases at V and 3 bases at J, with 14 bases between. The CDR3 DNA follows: TGTGCCAGCAGGGGAGTGTCTTTGGCTAATGAAAAACTGTTTTTT. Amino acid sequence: CASRGVSLANEKLFF.

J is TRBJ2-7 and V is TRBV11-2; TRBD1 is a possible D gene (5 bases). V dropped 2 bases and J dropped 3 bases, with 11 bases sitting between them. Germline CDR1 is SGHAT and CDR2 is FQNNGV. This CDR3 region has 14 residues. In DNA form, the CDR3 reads TGTGCCAGCAGCTTAAGGGCCAGGGTCTACGAGCAGTACTTC. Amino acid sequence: CASSLRARVYEQYF.

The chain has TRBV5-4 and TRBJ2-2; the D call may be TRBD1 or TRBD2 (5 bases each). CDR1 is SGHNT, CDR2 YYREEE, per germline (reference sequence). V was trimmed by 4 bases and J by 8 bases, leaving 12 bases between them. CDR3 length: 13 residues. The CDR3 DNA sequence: TGTGCCAGCAGCCGACCGGGGCCGGGGGAGCTGTTTTTT. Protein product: CASSRPGPGELFF.

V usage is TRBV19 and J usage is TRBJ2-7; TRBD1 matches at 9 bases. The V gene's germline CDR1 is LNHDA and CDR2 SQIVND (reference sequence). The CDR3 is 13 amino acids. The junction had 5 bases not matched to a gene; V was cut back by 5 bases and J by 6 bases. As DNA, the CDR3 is TGTGCCAGTAGTGCCGGGACAGGGTCCGAGCAGTACTTC. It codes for CASSAGTGSEQYF.

CDR3 sequence: CASSQEEAGGFPQYNEQFF. In nucleotides, the CDR3 is TGCGCCAGCAGCCAAGAAGAAGCGGGGGGTTTTCCCCAATACAATGAGCAGTTCTTC. V and J are TRBV4-3 and TRBJ2-1; 9 bases are a match to TRBD2. V shed 0 bases, J shed 4 bases, and the junction held 13 bases outside the gene matches. The CDR3 extends over 19 amino acids. CDR1 and CDR2 from the germline V gene are LGHNA and YSLEER.

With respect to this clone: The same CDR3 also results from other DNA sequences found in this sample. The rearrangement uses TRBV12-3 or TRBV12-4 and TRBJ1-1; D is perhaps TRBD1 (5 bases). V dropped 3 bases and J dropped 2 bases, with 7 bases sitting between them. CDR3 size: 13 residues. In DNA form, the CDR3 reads TGTGCCAGCAGTTTCGGGGGAAACACTGAAGCTTTCTTT. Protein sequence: CASSFGGNTEAFF.

The DNA of the CDR3 is TGTGCCAGCGCAGGGGGGGAGACCCAGTACTTC. This translates into CASAGGETQYF. This chain joins TRBV3-1 (or the pseudogene TRBV3-2) and TRBJ2-5, with D possibly matching TRBD1 (7 bases). The CDR3 is 11 amino acids. V was shortened by 8 bases and J by 5 bases, with 9 bases between the two germline ends. Germline loops: CDR1 LGHDT, CDR2 YNNKEL (reference sequence).

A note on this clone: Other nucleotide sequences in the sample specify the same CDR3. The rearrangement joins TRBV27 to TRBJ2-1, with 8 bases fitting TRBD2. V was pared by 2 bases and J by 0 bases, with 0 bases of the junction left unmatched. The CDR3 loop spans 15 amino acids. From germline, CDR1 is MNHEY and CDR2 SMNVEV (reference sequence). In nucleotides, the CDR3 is TGTGCCAGCAGTTTAGCGGGGGGCTCCTACAATGAGCAGTTCTTC. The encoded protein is CASSLAGGSYNEQFF.

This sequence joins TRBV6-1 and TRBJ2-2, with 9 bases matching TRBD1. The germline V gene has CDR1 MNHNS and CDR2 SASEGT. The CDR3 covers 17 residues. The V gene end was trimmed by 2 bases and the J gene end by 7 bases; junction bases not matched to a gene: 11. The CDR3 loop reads CASSEWSRTGEGGELFF. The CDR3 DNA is TGTGCCAGCAGTGAATGGAGTAGGACAGGGGAAGGCGGGGAGCTGTTTTTT.

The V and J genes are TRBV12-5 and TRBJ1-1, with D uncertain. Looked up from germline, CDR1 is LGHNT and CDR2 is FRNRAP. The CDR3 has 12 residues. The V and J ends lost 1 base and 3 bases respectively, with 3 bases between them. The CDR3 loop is CASGLAHTEAFF. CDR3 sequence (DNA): TGTGCTAGTGGTTTGGCCCACACTGAAGCTTTCTTT.

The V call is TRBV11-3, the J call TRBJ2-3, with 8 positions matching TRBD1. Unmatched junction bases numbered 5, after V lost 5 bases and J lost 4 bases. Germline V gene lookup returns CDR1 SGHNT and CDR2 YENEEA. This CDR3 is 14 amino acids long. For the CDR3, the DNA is TGTGCCAGCAGCCGCCGGGACAGGTCAGATACGCAGTATTTT. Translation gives CASSRRDRSDTQYF. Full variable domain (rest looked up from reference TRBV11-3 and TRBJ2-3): EAGVVQSPRYKIIEKKQPVAFWCNPISGHNTLYWYLQNLGQGPELLIRYENEEAVDDSQLPKDRFSAERLKGVDSTLKIQPAELGDSAVYLCASSRRDRSDTQYFGPGTRLTVL.

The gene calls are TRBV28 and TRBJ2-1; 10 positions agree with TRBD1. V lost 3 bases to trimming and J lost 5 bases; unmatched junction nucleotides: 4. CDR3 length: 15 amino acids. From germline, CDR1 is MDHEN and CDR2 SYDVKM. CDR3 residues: CASSFDRGRNNEQFF. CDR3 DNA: TGTGCCAGCAGTTTCGACAGGGGGCGCAACAATGAGCAGTTCTTC.

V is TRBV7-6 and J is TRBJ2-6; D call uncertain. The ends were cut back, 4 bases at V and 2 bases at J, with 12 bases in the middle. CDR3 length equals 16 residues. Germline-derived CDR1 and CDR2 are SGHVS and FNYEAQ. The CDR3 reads CASSSPGRPGANVLTF. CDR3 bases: TGTGCCAGCAGCTCTCCTGGACGGCCTGGGGCCAACGTCCTGACTTTC.

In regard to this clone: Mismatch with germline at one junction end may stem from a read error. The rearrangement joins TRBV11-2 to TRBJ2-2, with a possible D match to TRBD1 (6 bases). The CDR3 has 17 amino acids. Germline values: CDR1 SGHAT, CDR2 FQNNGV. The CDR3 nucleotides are TGTGCCAGCAGCTTAGCTCTACTAACAGGGAACGCCGGGGAGCTGTTTTTT. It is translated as CASSLALLTGNAGELFF.

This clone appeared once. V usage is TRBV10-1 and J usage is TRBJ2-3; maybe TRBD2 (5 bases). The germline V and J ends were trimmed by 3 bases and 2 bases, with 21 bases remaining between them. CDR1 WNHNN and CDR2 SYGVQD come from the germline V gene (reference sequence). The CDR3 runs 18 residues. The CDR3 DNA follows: TGCGCCAGCAGTGAAGGACTTGTGGTTGCCCCAGACACAGATACGCAGTATTTT. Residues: CASSEGLVVAPDTDTQYF.

In DNA form, the CDR3 reads TGTGCCACCAGCACCGGGGAGGGTGCGATCGAAGCTTTCTTT. Amino acids: CATSTGEGAIEAFF. J is TRBJ1-1 and V is TRBV15; D uncertain. The germline V and J ends were trimmed by 4 bases and 8 bases, with 17 bases remaining between them. CDR1 LNHNV and CDR2 YYDKDF come from the germline V gene (reference sequence). This CDR3 contains 14 residues. Full variable domain (remainder filled in from reference TRBV15 and TRBJ1-1): DAMVIQNPRYQVTQFGKPVTLSCSQTLNHNVMYWYQQKSSQAPKLLFHYYDKDFNNEADTPDNFQSRRPNTSFCFLDIRSPGLGDTAMYLCATSTGEGAIEAFFGQGTRLTVV.

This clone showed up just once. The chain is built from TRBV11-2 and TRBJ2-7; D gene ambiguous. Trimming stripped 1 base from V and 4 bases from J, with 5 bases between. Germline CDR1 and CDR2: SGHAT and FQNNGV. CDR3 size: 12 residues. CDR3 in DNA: TGTGCCAGCAGCTTAGCCCGTTACGAGCAGTACTTC. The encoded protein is CASSLARYEQYF.

The CDR3 region has the DNA TGTGCCTGGAGGGGCGGGACATACGAGCAGTACTTC. This sequence encodes CAWRGGTYEQYF. This rearrangement joins TRBV30 to TRBJ2-7, with D perhaps matching TRBD1 or TRBD2 (6 bases each). The CDR3 is 12 residues long. Trimming shortened V by 3 bases and J by 4 bases, and 10 bases separated the two germline ends. Germline assignment: CDR1 GTSNPN and CDR2 SVGIG (reference sequence).

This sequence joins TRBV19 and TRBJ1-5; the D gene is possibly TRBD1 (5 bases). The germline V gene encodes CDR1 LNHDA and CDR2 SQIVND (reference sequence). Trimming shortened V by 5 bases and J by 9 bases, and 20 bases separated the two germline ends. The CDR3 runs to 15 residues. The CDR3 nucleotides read TGTGCCAGTAGTGAGGCGCAGGGCCGAGGGAGGCCCCAGCATTTT. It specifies CASSEAQGRGRPQHF.

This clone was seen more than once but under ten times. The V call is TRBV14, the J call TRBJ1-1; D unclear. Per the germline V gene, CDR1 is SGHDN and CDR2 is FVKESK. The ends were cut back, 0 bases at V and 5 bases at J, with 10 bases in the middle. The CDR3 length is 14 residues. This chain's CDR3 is CASSQDLSGTEAFF. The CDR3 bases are TGTGCCAGCAGCCAAGATCTAAGTGGGACTGAAGCTTTCTTT.

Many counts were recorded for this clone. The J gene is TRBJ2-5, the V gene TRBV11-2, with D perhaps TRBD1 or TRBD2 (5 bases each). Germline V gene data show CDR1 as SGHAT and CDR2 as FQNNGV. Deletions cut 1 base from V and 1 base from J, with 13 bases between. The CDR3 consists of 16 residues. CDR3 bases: TGTGCCAGCAGCTTAGGCCTGGGACGGAGCCAAGAGACCCAGTACTTC. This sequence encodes CASSLGLGRSQETQYF. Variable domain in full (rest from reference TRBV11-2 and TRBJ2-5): EAGVAQSPRYKIIEKRQSVAFWCNPISGHATLYWYQQILGQGPKLLIQFQNNGVVDDSQLPKDRFSAERLKGVDSTLKIQPAKLEDSAVYLCASSLGLGRSQETQYFGPGTRLLVL.